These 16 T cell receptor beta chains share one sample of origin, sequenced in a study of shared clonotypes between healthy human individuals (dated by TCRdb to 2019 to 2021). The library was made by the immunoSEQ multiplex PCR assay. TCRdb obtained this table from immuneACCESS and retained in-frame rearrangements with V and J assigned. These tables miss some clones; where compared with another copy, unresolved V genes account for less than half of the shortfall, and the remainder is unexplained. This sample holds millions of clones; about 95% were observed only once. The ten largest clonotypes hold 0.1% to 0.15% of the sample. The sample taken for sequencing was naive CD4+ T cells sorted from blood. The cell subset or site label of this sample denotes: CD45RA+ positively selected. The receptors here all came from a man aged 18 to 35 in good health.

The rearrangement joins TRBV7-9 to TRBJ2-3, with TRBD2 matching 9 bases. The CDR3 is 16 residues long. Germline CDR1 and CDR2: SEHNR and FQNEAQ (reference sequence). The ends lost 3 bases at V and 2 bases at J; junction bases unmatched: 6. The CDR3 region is CASSLGTSQPTDTQYF. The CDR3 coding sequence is TGTGCCAGCAGCTTGGGGACTAGCCAGCCCACAGATACGCAGTATTTT.

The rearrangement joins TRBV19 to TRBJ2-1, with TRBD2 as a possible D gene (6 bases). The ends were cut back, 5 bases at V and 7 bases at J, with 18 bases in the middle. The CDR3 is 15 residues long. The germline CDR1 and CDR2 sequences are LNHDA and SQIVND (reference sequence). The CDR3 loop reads CASSPAEGRRNEQFF. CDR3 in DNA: TGTGCCAGTAGTCCCGCGGAGGGGCGTCGAAATGAGCAGTTCTTC.

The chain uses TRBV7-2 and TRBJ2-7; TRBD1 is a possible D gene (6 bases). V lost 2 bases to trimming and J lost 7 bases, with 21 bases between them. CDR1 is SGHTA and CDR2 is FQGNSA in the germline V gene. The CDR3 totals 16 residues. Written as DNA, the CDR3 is TGTGCCAGCAGCTTATCAGGACAGCTGAGAATACGAGAGCAGTACTTC. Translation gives CASSLSGQLRIREQYF.

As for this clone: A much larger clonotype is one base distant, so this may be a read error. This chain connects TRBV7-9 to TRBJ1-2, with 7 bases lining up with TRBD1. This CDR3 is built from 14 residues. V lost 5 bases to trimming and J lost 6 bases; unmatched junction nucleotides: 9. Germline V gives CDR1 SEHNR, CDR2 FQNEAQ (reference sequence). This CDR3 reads CASSASGTVHGYTF. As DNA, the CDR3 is TGTGCCAGCAGCGCCTCGGGGACAGTACATGGCTACACCTTC.

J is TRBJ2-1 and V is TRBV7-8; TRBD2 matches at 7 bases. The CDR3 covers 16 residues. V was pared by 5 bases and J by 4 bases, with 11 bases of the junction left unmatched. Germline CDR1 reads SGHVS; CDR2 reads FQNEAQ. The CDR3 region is CASSPRRSGDYNEQFF. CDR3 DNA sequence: TGTGCCAGCAGCCCCCGGAGGAGCGGGGATTACAATGAGCAGTTCTTC.

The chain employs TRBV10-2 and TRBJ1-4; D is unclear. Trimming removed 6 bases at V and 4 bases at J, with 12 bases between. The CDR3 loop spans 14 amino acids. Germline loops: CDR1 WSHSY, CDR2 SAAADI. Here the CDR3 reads CASRPSQINEKLFF. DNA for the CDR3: TGCGCCAGCAGACCAAGTCAGATTAATGAAAAACTGTTTTTT.

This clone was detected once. CDR3 sequence reads: CASSEDPGLAGGYRETQYF. CDR3 in DNA: TGTGCCAGCAGTGAGGACCCGGGACTAGCGGGGGGATATCGAGAGACCCAGTACTTC. The chain is built from TRBV6-1 and TRBJ2-5; TRBD2 matches at 15 bases. Germline V gives CDR1 MNHNS, CDR2 SASEGT. The length of the CDR3 is 19 residues. J was trimmed by 4 bases and V by 3 bases; bases with no gene match: 12.

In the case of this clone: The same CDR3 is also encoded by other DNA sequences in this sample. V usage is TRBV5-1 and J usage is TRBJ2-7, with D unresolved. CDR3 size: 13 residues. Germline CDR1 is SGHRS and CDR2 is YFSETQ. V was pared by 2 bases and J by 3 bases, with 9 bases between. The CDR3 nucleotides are TGCGCCAGCAGCTTACGGACGAGCTACGAGCAGTACTTC. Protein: CASSLRTSYEQYF. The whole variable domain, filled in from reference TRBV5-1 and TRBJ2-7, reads KAGVTQTPRYLIKTRGQQVTLSCSPISGHRSVSWYQQTPGQGLQFLFEYFSETQRNKGNFPGRFSGRQFSNSRSEMNVSTLELGDSALYLCASSLRTSYEQYFGPGTRLTVT.

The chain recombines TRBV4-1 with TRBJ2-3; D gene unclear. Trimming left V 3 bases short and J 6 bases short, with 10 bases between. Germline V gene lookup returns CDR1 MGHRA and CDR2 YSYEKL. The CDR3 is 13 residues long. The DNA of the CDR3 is TGCGCCAGCAGCCACCAGAGTAGGGATACGCAGTATTTT. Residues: CASSHQSRDTQYF.

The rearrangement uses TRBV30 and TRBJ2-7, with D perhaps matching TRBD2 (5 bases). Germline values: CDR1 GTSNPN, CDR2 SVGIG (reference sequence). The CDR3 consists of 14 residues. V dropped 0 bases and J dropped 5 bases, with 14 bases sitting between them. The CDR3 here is CAWSVSSRGNEQYF. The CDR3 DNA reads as TGTGCCTGGAGTGTATCTTCCCGAGGGAACGAGCAGTACTTC.

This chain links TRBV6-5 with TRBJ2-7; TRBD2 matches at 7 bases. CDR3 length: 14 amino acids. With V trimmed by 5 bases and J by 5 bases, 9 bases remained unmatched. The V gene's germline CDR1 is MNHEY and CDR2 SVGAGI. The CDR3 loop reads CASSPPGGFNEQYF. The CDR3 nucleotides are TGTGCCAGCAGTCCTCCGGGGGGTTTCAACGAGCAGTACTTC.

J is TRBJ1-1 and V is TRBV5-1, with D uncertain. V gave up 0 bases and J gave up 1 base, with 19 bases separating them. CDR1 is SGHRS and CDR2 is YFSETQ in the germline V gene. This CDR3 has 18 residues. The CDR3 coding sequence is TGCGCCAGCAGCTTGGATATTTTGGGCACCTTAAGGAACACTGAAGCTTTCTTT. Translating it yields CASSLDILGTLRNTEAFF.

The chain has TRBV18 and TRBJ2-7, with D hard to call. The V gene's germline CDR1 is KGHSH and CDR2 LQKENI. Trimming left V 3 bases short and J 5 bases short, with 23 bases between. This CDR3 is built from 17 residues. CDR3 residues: CASSPANTGTNEHEQYF. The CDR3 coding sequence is TGTGCCAGCTCACCGGCGAATACCGGAACCAACGAGCACGAGCAGTACTTC.

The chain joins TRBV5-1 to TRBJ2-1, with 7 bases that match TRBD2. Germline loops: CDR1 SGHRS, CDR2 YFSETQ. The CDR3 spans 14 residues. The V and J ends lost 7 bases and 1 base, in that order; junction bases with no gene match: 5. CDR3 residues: CASALAESYNEQFF. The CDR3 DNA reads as TGCGCCAGCGCCCTAGCGGAGTCCTACAATGAGCAGTTCTTC. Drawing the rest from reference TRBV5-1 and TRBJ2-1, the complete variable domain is KAGVTQTPRYLIKTRGQQVTLSCSPISGHRSVSWYQQTPGQGLQFLFEYFSETQRNKGNFPGRFSGRQFSNSRSEMNVSTLELGDSALYLCASALAESYNEQFFGPGTRLTVL.

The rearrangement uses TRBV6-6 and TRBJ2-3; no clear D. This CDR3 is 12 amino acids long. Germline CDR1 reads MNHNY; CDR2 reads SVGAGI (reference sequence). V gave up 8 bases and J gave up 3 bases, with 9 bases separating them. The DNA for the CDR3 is TGTGCCAGCTCCACAGTAACAGATACGCAGTATTTT. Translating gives CASSTVTDTQYF.

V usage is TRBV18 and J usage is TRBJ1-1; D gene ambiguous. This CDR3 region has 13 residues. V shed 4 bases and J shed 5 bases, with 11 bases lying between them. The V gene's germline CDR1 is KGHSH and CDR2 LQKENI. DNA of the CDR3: TGTGCCAGCTCACTGTCCCGGGGTACTGAAGCTTTCTTT. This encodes CASSLSRGTEAFF.